Below are 16 T cell receptor beta chains sequenced from a single sample in a study of early T cells in non-severe SARS-CoV-2 infection (dated by TCRdb to the early 2020s). Libraries were built with 5' RACE. Data came from a NextSeq 500. TCRdb's own reprocessing of the public reads used fastp at Q25 and MiXCR and kept productive beta chains. Identical CDR3 proteins give one entry, which carries the most common genes and DNA. This sample has 60,000 to 65,000 distinct CDR3 sequences in its table, and approximately 9.3% of those were observed once. The top ten clonotypes cover over 0.95% of the sample. Material for sequencing was whole blood. These receptor sequences come from an adult who was a healthcare worker with PCR-confirmed SARS-CoV-2 infection or an uninfected control (not recorded which).

The chain has TRBV6-1 and TRBJ1-3; 7 positions agree with TRBD1. With V trimmed by 11 bases and J by 0 bases, 4 bases remained unmatched. The CDR3 has 13 residues. Germline loops: CDR1 MNHNS, CDR2 SASEGT. In DNA, the CDR3 is TGTGCCGCCCGGGACAGCTCTGGAAACACCATATATTTT. Translating gives CAARDSSGNTIYF.

The chain recombines TRBV5-1 with TRBJ1-5; TRBD1 agrees at 9 bases. V gave up 0 bases and J gave up 0 bases; unmatched junction bases: 10. This CDR3 has 19 residues. CDR1 is SGHRS, CDR2 YFSETQ, per germline. The CDR3, as DNA: TGCGCCAGCAGCTTGGCCTTCGTTTGGGACAGGGTTAGCAATCAGCCCCAGCATTTT. Translated: CASSLAFVWDRVSNQPQHF.

The chain carries TRBV6-5 and TRBJ2-2; 12 bases agree with TRBD2. Germline trimming cut 2 bases from V and 4 bases from J; bases unmatched to any gene: 8. This CDR3 contains 18 residues. Germline-derived CDR1 and CDR2 are MNHEY and SVGAGI. In nucleotides, the CDR3 is TGTGCCAGCAGTTACGGGCTAGCGGGGGGGCCGGGCACCGGGGAGCTGTTTTTT. Translation gives CASSYGLAGGPGTGELFF.

Only a few counts were recorded for this clonotype. This CDR3 reads CASSLDGDSTSGNTIYF. For the CDR3, the DNA is TGTGCCAGCAGCTTGGACGGCGATTCCACCTCTGGAAACACCATATATTTT. V and J are TRBV5-6 and TRBJ1-3; D unclear. Trimming removed 0 bases at V and 0 bases at J, with 13 bases between. The CDR3 sequence is 17 residues long. Germline V gene data show CDR1 as SGHDT and CDR2 as YYEEEE.

At least ten counts were recorded for this clonotype. The rearrangement uses TRBV30 and TRBJ1-5; tentative D call: TRBD1 (6 bases). Germline CDR1 is GTSNPN and CDR2 is SVGIG (reference sequence). The ends were cut back, 1 base at V and 3 bases at J, with 7 bases in the middle. This CDR3 is 13 amino acids long. The CDR3 region is CAWSAGDNQPQHF. CDR3 bases: TGTGCCTGGAGTGCAGGGGACAATCAGCCCCAGCATTTT.

The sample holds a few counts of this clonotype. V usage is TRBV5-1 and J usage is TRBJ2-2; D remains unclear. The CDR3 loop spans 14 amino acids. The V end lost 5 bases, the J end lost 1 base, and 9 bases lay between the germline ends. CDR1 and CDR2 from the germline V gene are SGHRS and YFSETQ. CDR3 residues: CASRGQQNTGELFF. CDR3 bases: TGCGCCAGCAGGGGTCAGCAGAACACCGGGGAGCTGTTTTTT.

In this sample, this clonotype turned up a few times. The rearrangement uses TRBV7-9 and TRBJ1-1; the D is unclear. Trimming left V 6 bases short and J 7 bases short, with 12 bases between. This CDR3 is 12 amino acids long. Germline loops: CDR1 SEHNR, CDR2 FQNEAQ (reference sequence). CDR3 region: CASSNSGIEAFF. The CDR3 DNA is TGTGCCAGCAGTAACAGTGGTATTGAAGCTTTCTTT.

This clonotype was detected a few times. The chain has TRBV12-3 or TRBV12-4 and TRBJ1-1; unclear D gene. This CDR3 contains 15 residues. V was clipped by 3 bases and J by 0 bases, with 11 bases between them. CDR3 amino acids: CASSLVAGMNTEAFF. In DNA, the CDR3 is TGTGCCAGCAGTTTGGTGGCAGGAATGAACACTGAAGCTTTCTTT.

This clonotype was detected only a few times. V and J are TRBV24-1 and TRBJ1-2; unclear D gene. From germline, CDR1 is KGHDR and CDR2 SFDVKD. V lost 3 bases and J 2 bases, leaving 0 bases between the germline ends. The CDR3 runs 11 residues. As DNA, the CDR3 is TGTGCCACCAGTGATAACTATGGCTACACCTTC. It translates to CATSDNYGYTF.

The chain couples TRBV10-1 to TRBJ2-1; D uncertain. CDR1 is WNHNN, CDR2 SYGVQD, per germline (reference sequence). This CDR3 comprises 12 residues. V was pared by 4 bases and J by 5 bases, with 6 bases between. The CDR3 nucleotides are TGCGCCAGCAGTGCTCATAACAATGAGCAGTTCTTC. It translates to CASSAHNNEQFF.

The CDR3 sequence: CASSVAVGGNQPQHF. In DNA form, the CDR3 reads TGTGCCAGCAGTGTGGCTGTGGGGGGCAATCAGCCCCAGCATTTT. The chain couples TRBV27 to TRBJ1-5; tentatively, D is TRBD1 (5 bases). Trimming pared 5 bases from V and 2 bases from J, leaving 13 bases between. The germline V gene has CDR1 MNHEY and CDR2 SMNVEV (reference sequence). The CDR3 covers 15 residues.

By sample fraction, this clonotype is medium-sized. The chain links TRBV7-6 to TRBJ2-3; D gene ambiguous. From germline, CDR1 is SGHVS and CDR2 FNYEAQ. The CDR3 runs to 13 residues. V was cut by 4 bases and J by 4 bases, with 9 bases left in between. The CDR3 spells CASSSVRADTQYF. CDR3 coding DNA: TGTGCCAGCAGCTCAGTTCGTGCAGATACGCAGTATTTT.

This clonotype has a handful of counts. The rearrangement uses TRBV24-1 and TRBJ1-1; D ambiguous. Trimming removed 8 bases from V and 3 bases from J, with 12 bases in between. The CDR3 totals 13 residues. From germline, CDR1 is KGHDR and CDR2 SFDVKD. The CDR3 DNA reads as TGTGCCACCACCCGCCTCATGGACACTGAAGCTTTCTTT. Encoded protein: CATTRLMDTEAFF.

The chain recombines TRBV4-2 with TRBJ1-5; D call uncertain. CDR1 is LGHNA and CDR2 is YNFKEQ in the germline V gene. CDR3 length: 14 residues. V was cut by 1 base and J by 9 bases, with 13 bases left in between. The CDR3 loop reads CASSQGVLPRPQHF. The CDR3 region has the DNA TGTGCCAGCAGCCAAGGGGTCCTCCCCCGGCCCCAGCATTTT.

In its sample, this clonotype was seen a few times. The rearrangement links TRBV30 to TRBJ1-6, with a possible D match to TRBD1 (6 bases). Looked up from germline, CDR1 is GTSNPN and CDR2 is SVGIG (reference sequence). The CDR3 sequence is 15 residues long. V lost 1 base and J 6 bases, leaving 13 bases between the germline ends. CDR3 sequence reads: CAWSASSRGNSPLHF. CDR3 DNA sequence: TGTGCCTGGAGTGCAAGCTCCAGGGGTAATTCACCCCTCCACTTT.

At least ten counts were recorded for this clonotype. The CDR3 here is CASSFSPRGFLQETQYF. Here the CDR3 DNA reads TGTGCCAGCAGCTTTTCCCCCCGGGGATTCCTTCAAGAGACCCAGTACTTC. This chain uses TRBV11-2 with TRBJ2-5, with D perhaps TRBD2 (5 bases). V was shortened by 3 bases and J by 2 bases, with 19 bases between the two germline ends. Germline V gives CDR1 SGHAT, CDR2 FQNNGV. The CDR3 is made up of 17 amino acids.